This TCR beta chain was observed in a study of shared clonotypes between healthy human individuals. The data were produced by immunoSEQ multiplex PCR, yet TCRdb's version contains in-frame clones alone and is incomplete. The sample has 1.5 million to 1.9 million clones, 95% to 99% seen once. In germline, CDR1 is MNHNS, CDR2 SASEGT. The CDR3 has 22 residues. V lost 2 bases and J lost 7; bases outside the gene matches: 25. The clonotype comes from a man aged 30 to 39 in good health. Sequencing was performed on naive CD4+ T cells sorted from blood. Subset described: CD45RA+ positively selected. The chain links TRBV6-1 to TRBJ2-1, with 11 bases identical to TRBD2. CDR3 protein: CASSERRARGRLAGGPENEQFF. DNA for the CDR3: TGTGCCAGCAGTGAAAGGCGGGCCAGGGGGCGTTTAGCGGGAGGGCCGGAGAATGAGCAGTTCTTC.